A single sample gave rise to the 15 T cell receptor beta chains below, sequenced in a study of fetal regulatory T cell absence and autoimmunity (dated by TCRdb to 2015 to 2018). The library was obtained by the immunoSEQ multiplex PCR assay. The table comes from immuneACCESS by way of TCRdb, which keeps in-frame sequences with V and J called. Part of the clones is missing from these tables; in studies checked, under half for an unresolved V gene and the rest for unknown reasons. Recorded for this sample are 95,000 to 100,000 clones; approximately 75% of them occurred a single time. The ten largest clones represent approximately 1.9% of the sample. The sample consisted of pancreas tissue. The source is a male donor with IPEX syndrome.

This clone has a handful of counts. The chain joins TRBV10-3 to TRBJ2-2; no definite D call. Trimming left V 3 bases short and J 2 bases short, with 1 base between. Germline V gene sequence: CDR1 ENHRY, CDR2 SYGVKD. This CDR3 contains 12 residues. This CDR3 reads CAISDNTGELFF. As DNA, the CDR3 is TGTGCCATCAGTGATAACACCGGGGAGCTGTTTTTT.

V usage is TRBV10-2 and J usage is TRBJ2-7; 9 nucleotides line up with TRBD2. Germline V gene lookup returns CDR1 WSHSY and CDR2 SAAADI. The CDR3 has 13 amino acids. V lost 10 bases and J lost 3; bases outside the gene matches: 7. The CDR3 DNA is TGCGCCACCTCGGCGGGGGGGGTCTACGAGCAGTACTTC. This translates into CATSAGGVYEQYF.

The chain is built from TRBV9 and TRBJ2-3, with 15 bases matching TRBD2. Per the germline V gene, CDR1 is SGDLS and CDR2 is YYNGEE. The V segment lost 0 bases and the J segment 8 bases; nucleotides outside the gene matches: 1. The CDR3 has 15 residues. This CDR3 reads CASSVAGLAGGTQYF. The CDR3 nucleotides read TGTGCCAGCAGCGTAGCGGGACTAGCGGGGGGTACGCAGTATTTT.

V and J are TRBV15 and TRBJ2-7; 11 positions agree with TRBD2. The CDR3 covers 14 residues. Germline loops: CDR1 LNHNV, CDR2 YYDKDF (reference sequence). The V segment lost 1 base and the J segment 4 bases; nucleotides outside the gene matches: 0. The CDR3 DNA reads TGTGCCACCAGCAGAGGACTAGCGGGGTACGAGCAGTACTTC. Amino acids: CATSRGLAGYEQYF.

In this sample, this clone turned up a few times. V is TRBV30 and J is TRBJ2-7, with 8 bases fitting TRBD2. The V gene's germline CDR1 is GTSNPN and CDR2 SVGIG (reference sequence). The CDR3 has 15 residues. The ends lost 5 bases at V and 0 bases at J; junction bases unmatched: 9. The DNA for the CDR3 is TGTGCCTGGTGTCCCAGCGGGAGCCACTCCTACGAGCAGTACTTC. Its translation is CAWCPSGSHSYEQYF.

The chain carries TRBV10-1 and TRBJ1-5; D is unclear. This CDR3 region has 15 residues. Germline V gene lookup returns CDR1 WNHNN and CDR2 SYGVQD (reference sequence). V was clipped by 0 bases and J by 0 bases, with 6 bases between them. The CDR3: CASSESEASNQPQHF. Written as DNA, the CDR3 is TGCGCCAGCAGTGAGTCTGAGGCTAGCAATCAGCCCCAGCATTTT.

The chain has TRBV7-9 and TRBJ2-3, with D perhaps TRBD2 (6 bases). The germline CDR1 and CDR2 sequences are SEHNR and FQNEAQ (reference sequence). V was pared by 7 bases and J by 3 bases, with 17 bases between. The CDR3 loop spans 15 amino acids. The CDR3 region has the DNA TGTGCCAGCACCCCCCATTACGCGGGAACAGATACGCAGTATTTT. It translates to CASTPHYAGTDTQYF.

This clone was detected a few times. The chain is built from TRBV11-2 and TRBJ1-1; TRBD1 matches at 8 bases. Trimming removed 0 bases from V and 4 bases from J; junction bases left unmatched: 1. The CDR3 spans 14 residues. Germline CDR1 reads SGHAT; CDR2 reads FQNNGV. CDR3: CASSLDTGGTEAFF. CDR3 sequence (DNA): TGTGCCAGCAGCTTAGACACAGGGGGCACTGAAGCTTTCTTT.

This clone occurred a few times. This rearrangement joins TRBV11-3 to TRBJ2-5; 8 bases are a match to TRBD2. The germline CDR1 and CDR2 sequences are SGHNT and YENEEA. There are 13 residues in the CDR3. Trimming at V came to 5 bases and at J to 5 bases, leaving 4 bases not matched to a gene. The CDR3 DNA is TGTGCCAGCAGCCTTAGCGGGGTGGAGACCCAGTACTTC. Protein: CASSLSGVETQYF.

There are a few counts of this clone. This rearrangement joins TRBV7-8 to TRBJ2-7; perhaps TRBD1 as D (6 bases). The ends were cut back, 4 bases at V and 4 bases at J, with 11 bases in the middle. CDR3 length equals 13 residues. Germline V gives CDR1 SGHVS, CDR2 FQNEAQ. The CDR3 DNA is TGTGCCAGCAGCTCCGCTGGACAGTACGAGCAGTACTTC. Protein sequence: CASSSAGQYEQYF.

This rearrangement joins TRBV11-2 to TRBJ2-7, with TRBD1 matching 8 bases. The CDR3 is made up of 13 amino acids. CDR1 SGHAT and CDR2 FQNNGV come from the germline V gene. Trimming took 4 bases from V and 3 from J; bases not matched to a gene: 2. CDR3 region: CASSSDRDYEQYF. The CDR3 DNA reads as TGTGCCAGCAGCTCGGACAGGGACTACGAGCAGTACTTC.

The genes are TRBV5-8 and TRBJ2-3; 8 bases match TRBD1. In germline, CDR1 is SGHTS, CDR2 YDEGEE. The CDR3 consists of 15 residues. After removal of 4 bases from V and 2 bases from J, the junction contained 6 bases not matched to a gene. CDR3 bases: TGTGCCAGCAGCCCGCCGGGACAGGCCACAGATACGCAGTATTTT. This gives the protein CASSPPGQATDTQYF.

The chain carries TRBV28 and TRBJ2-3; 8 nucleotides match TRBD2. The V gene's germline CDR1 is MDHEN and CDR2 SYDVKM. J lost 4 bases, V lost 4 bases, and 10 bases had no gene match. The CDR3 covers 16 residues. CDR3 residues: CASSSLGAGVPDTQYF. The CDR3 coding sequence is TGTGCCAGCAGTTCCCTCGGAGCGGGAGTACCAGATACGCAGTATTTT.

The chain uses TRBV6-6 and TRBJ2-7; the match to TRBD1 covers 9 bases. Unmatched junction bases numbered 3, after V lost 2 bases and J lost 1 base. This CDR3 contains 15 residues. Germline V gene lookup returns CDR1 MNHNY and CDR2 SVGAGI (reference sequence). CDR3 nucleotide sequence: TGTGCCAGCAGTTACCCTGGACAGGGGTCCTACGAGCAGTACTTC. Translated, it gives CASSYPGQGSYEQYF.

The chain combines TRBV5-1 with TRBJ2-1, with 7 nucleotides matching TRBD2. The CDR3 loop spans 15 amino acids. V trimming: 0 bases; J trimming: 3 bases; junction bases outside the gene matches: 3. Germline CDR1 reads SGHRS; CDR2 reads YFSETQ. The CDR3 DNA follows: TGCGCCAGCAGCTTGGACGGGAGGTTCTACAATGAGCAGTTCTTC. This sequence encodes CASSLDGRFYNEQFF.